The entry below gives a single T cell receptor (beta chain) sequence along with its context. The CDR3 sequence is 16 residues long. With V trimmed by 1 base and J by 1 base, 3 bases remained unmatched. Germline V gives CDR1 SGHKS, CDR2 YYEKEE (reference sequence). In the original processing: Amplification of reference gene primers was used by the study to estimate nucleated cell counts. Clones were sequenced by immunoSEQ multiplex PCR, and TCRdb holds only the in-frame ones, with some missing. V and J calls and clone size are given by that table; D and trimming were obtained from the DNA. This table has 250,000 to 350,000 clones, 87% appearing once. The data were obtained in a study of blood T cell repertoires in COVID-19. Study in general: The United States, Italy and Spain supplied acute and convalescent COVID-19 samples. The analysed material was cDNA or gDNA that came from T cells, B-cell-depleted T cells, or PBMCs.

The sequence was obtained from a woman aged 50 to 60 who had recovered from COVID-19. The V and J genes are TRBV5-5 and TRBJ2-5, with TRBD2 matching over 11 bases. Sequenced material: peripheral blood. The CDR3 protein is CASSLQLAGAQETQYF. The CDR3 DNA reads TGTGCCAGCAGCTTGCAACTAGCGGGGGCCCAAGAGACCCAGTACTTC.